This T cell receptor beta chain was found in a study of CD8 T cells in Susac syndrome. A remark on this clonotype: Its target is unknown.

A quantity of about 0.5 to 1 ug RNA underwent reverse transcription using random hexamers. An immunoSEQ multiplex PCR generated amplified TCR beta CDR3 products spanning 54 Vbeta and 13 Jbeta. TCRdb itself ran the immunoSEQ multiplex PCR reads through MiXCR, one entry per CDR3 protein. Of about 240,000 distinct CDR3 sequences listed, roughly 95% are singletons. The patients with Susac syndrome satisfied recently defined diagnostic criteria for either definite or probable disease. Negative isolation was used for CD8+ and CD4+ T cells and FACS enrichment for TEMRA cells. V was clipped by 5 bases and J by 6 bases; unmatched bases: 9. The CDR3 consists of 14 residues. Germline V gene sequence: CDR1 GTSNPN, CDR2 SVGIG (reference sequence). Points from the study as a whole: The CD4+ T cell repertoires of Susac syndrome were found to show no clonal expansion.

Material: CD4+ T cells from PBMCs. This chain connects TRBV30 to TRBJ2-1; 8 positions match TRBD2. This TCR was recovered from a human donor with Susac syndrome. The CDR3 reads CAWRRAGVANEQFF. The DNA for the CDR3 is TGTGCCTGGCGAAGAGCGGGAGTCGCCAATGAGCAGTTCTTC. The whole variable domain, filled in from reference TRBV30 and TRBJ2-1, reads SQTIHQWPATLVQPVGSPLSLECTVEGTSNPNLYWYRQAAGRGLQLLFYSVGIGQISSEVPQNLSASRPQDRQFILSSKKLLLSDSGFYLCAWRRAGVANEQFFGPGTRLTVL.